One sample yielded the 23 T cell receptor delta chains listed below, sequenced in a study of γδ T cells in repeated Plasmodium falciparum infection. TCRdb re-called the multiplex PCR reads with CATT. The table lists roughly 86,000 delta-chain clones, over 1.1% of them singletons. Bulk repertoires came from Vgamma9/Vdelta2+ or Vdelta2-negative gammadelta T cells flow-sorted from PBMC. Sequencing used gamma-delta T cells from blood. Receptors originate from a pool of human donors (malaria-infected and uninfected, not separated).

There are many counts of this clone. The chain combines TRDV2 with TRDJ1, with D tentatively TRDD3 (5 bases). This CDR3 is 15 amino acids long. Trimming pared 0 bases from V and 3 bases from J, leaving 13 bases between. Per germline, CDR1 GEAIGNYY and CDR2 EKD. CDR3 coding DNA: TGTGCCTGTGACACCGTCGGGGGGGGCTCCGATAAACTCATCTTT. It encodes CACDTVGGGSDKLIF.

The sample holds a few counts of this clone. This probably arose from a read error, given a far larger clone one base away. J is TRDJ1 and V is TRDV1; 9 nucleotides align to TRDD3. TCRdb lists no J gene, so it was determined here by aligning the DNA to germline. The CDR3 totals 15 residues. In germline, CDR1 is TSWWSYY, CDR2 QGS. V dropped 3 bases and J dropped 0; count of bases not matched to a gene: 2. The DNA for the CDR3 is TGTGCTCTTGGGGAGCCTGGGGGATACACCGATAAACTCATCTTT. The encoded protein is CALGEPGGYTDKLIF.

Points on this clone: This DNA translates differently at residue 13 from the TCRdb protein, which is that of a much larger clone; a read error is likely, and the protein shown is the DNA's own translation. The chain recombines TRDV1 with TRDJ1; 7 positions agree with TRDD3. The J gene is not listed in TCRdb, so it was assigned here from a DNA match to germline. Germline-derived CDR1 and CDR2 are TSWWSYY and QGS. Trimming removed 2 bases from V and 0 bases from J; junction bases left unmatched: 24. This CDR3 spans 22 amino acids. This CDR3 is CALGESANLRGGCLRYTDKLIF. CDR3 DNA: TGTGCTCTTGGGGAATCCGCAAACTTGCGCGGGGGATGCCTACGGTACACCGATAAACTCATCTTT.

V usage is TRDV1 and J usage is TRDJ1, with 10 bases that match TRDD3. The J gene, not given by TCRdb, was assigned here from a germline match of the nucleotide sequence. Germline lookup yields CDR1 TSWWSYY and CDR2 QGS. Trimming took 3 bases from V and 4 from J; bases not matched to a gene: 41. The CDR3 consists of 27 residues. CDR3 sequence: CALGDTTSNDSTYLFSYWGMLGDKLIF. The CDR3 DNA is TGTGCTCTTGGGGACACCACCTCCAACGATAGTACCTACCTCTTCTCCTACTGGGGGATGTTGGGCGATAAACTCATCTTT.

This clone has just a few counts. This likely traces to a read error, being one base from a far larger clone. The same CDR3 arises from other DNA sequences in this sample as well. The J gene is TRDJ1, the V gene TRDV3; 10 bases are shared with TRDD3. Germline V gives CDR1 TVYSNPD, CDR2 GDNSRS (reference sequence). This CDR3 is built from 20 residues. CDR3 bases: TGTGCCTTTCCCTCCCAATTTACTGGGGGATCCGCTGGGGGAACCGACAAACTCATCTTT. Encoded protein: CAFPSQFTGGSAGGTDKLIF.

Notes on this clone: The TCRdb record carries a much larger clone's protein, which differs from this DNA's translation at residue 6; a read error is the likely cause, and the protein listed here is the DNA translation. The chain employs TRDV2 and TRDJ1; 9 bases are shared with TRDD3. TCRdb carries no J gene annotation; the J gene was assigned here by matching the DNA with germline. The CDR3 loop spans 16 amino acids. Germline V gene lookup returns CDR1 GEAIGNYY and CDR2 EKD. V trimming: 3 bases; J trimming: 4 bases; junction bases outside the gene matches: 11. DNA for the CDR3: TGTGCCTGTGACGGGACGGGGGATACCCCCCTCGATAAACTCATCTTT. Residues: CACDGTGDTPLDKLIF.

In this sample, this clone turned up many times. Within the sample, other DNA sequences also encode this same CDR3. The chain links TRDV1 to TRDJ1; TRDD2 matches at 9 bases. CDR1 and CDR2 from the germline V gene are TSWWSYY and QGS. Trimming at V came to 4 bases and at J to 0 bases, leaving 21 bases not matched to a gene. This CDR3 has 21 residues. The CDR3 here is CALGVLAFLRANGGNTDKLIF. The CDR3 bases are TGTGCTCTTGGGGTCTTAGCCTTCCTACGGGCTAATGGGGGAAACACCGATAAACTCATCTTT.

For this clone: The protein in TCRdb stems from a much larger clone and differs at residue 15 from this DNA's translation, likely a read error; here the protein is translated from the DNA. The V and J genes are TRDV3 and TRDJ1, with D possibly TRDD3 on 5 matching bases. Looked up from germline, CDR1 is TVYSNPD and CDR2 is GDNSRS (reference sequence). This CDR3 contains 17 residues. The CDR3 here is CAFGGPQSWVETDKPIF. The DNA of the CDR3 is TGTGCCTTTGGGGGCCCTCAAAGCTGGGTGGAAACCGATAAACCCATCTTT.

This clone has just a few counts. This DNA's translation and the protein TCRdb lists, from a much larger clone, do not match at residue 11, likely due to a read error; the protein shown is translated from the DNA. The rearrangement uses TRDV2 and TRDJ1; D is ambiguous. TCRdb lists no J gene, so it was determined here by aligning the DNA to germline. CDR3 length: 15 residues. CDR1 is GEAIGNYY and CDR2 is EKD in the germline V gene. CDR3 nucleotide sequence: TGTGCCTGTGACACGGTCCAGCGCGTTACCGGTAAACTCATCTTT. Encoded protein: CACDTVQRVTGKLIF.

A remark on this clone: TCRdb's listed protein matches a much larger clone and diverges from this DNA's translation at residue 21, likely through a read error; the protein shown comes from the DNA. CDR3 coding DNA: TGTGCCTGTGACACCGTCGGTCTGGGGGGATACGCGGCGAACCGCGTATCCGAGACCACCGGTAAACTCATCTTT. Protein sequence: CACDTVGLGGYAANRVSETTGKLIF. This chain links TRDV2 with TRDJ1; 10 nucleotides line up with TRDD3. The length of the CDR3 is 25 residues. CDR1 and CDR2 (germline): GEAIGNYY, EKD.

The table lists this clone with a few counts. The protein that TCRdb holds for this DNA derives from a much larger clone and differs from the translated DNA at residue 10, which likely indicates a read error; the protein shown here is translated from the DNA. The V and J genes are TRDV2 and TRDJ1; D is possibly TRDD3 (6 bases). Trimming left V 3 bases short and J 1 base short, with 17 bases between. Germline V gene lookup returns CDR1 GEAIGNYY and CDR2 EKD. The CDR3 spans 16 residues. The CDR3 region is CACDGLVGACTDKLIF. In DNA, the CDR3 is TGTGCCTGTGACGGGTTAGTGGGGGCTTGCACCGATAAACTCATCTTT.

This clone was detected a few times. TCRdb's entry gives the protein of a much larger clone, which mismatches this DNA's translation at residue 7, likely from a read error; the protein reported here is translated from the DNA. The chain has TRDV1 and TRDJ1; TRDD3 matches at 12 bases. The J gene, missing from TCRdb, was assigned here through DNA to germline matching. The CDR3 has 18 residues. The J segment lost 8 bases and the V segment lost 1 base, leaving 14 bases of the junction unmatched. Germline V lookup: CDR1 TSWWSYY, CDR2 QGS. CDR3 sequence (DNA): TGTGCTCTTGGGGAACCTCAATACTGGGGGATACAAAGGGAGAAACTCATCTTT. Amino acid sequence: CALGEPQYWGIQREKLIF.

On this clone: A single base is all that separates this from a far larger clone, so a read error is likely. Other DNA sequences in the same sample also yield this CDR3. This sequence joins TRDV1 and TRDJ1; TRDD3 matches at 8 bases. In the absence of a J gene in TCRdb, the DNA was matched to germline to assign it here. V lost 2 bases and J lost 0; bases outside the gene matches: 23. The CDR3 sequence is 22 residues long. The germline CDR1 and CDR2 sequences are TSWWSYY and QGS. CDR3 region: CALGEGLYRTGGHLPYTDKLIF. The CDR3 nucleotides are TGTGCTCTTGGGGAAGGTCTCTACCGTACTGGGGGTCACCTCCCTTACACCGATAAACTCATCTTT.

This clone has more than one count but fewer than ten. The likely explanation is a read error, given a far larger clone one base away. Other DNA sequences in the sample encode the same CDR3. This sequence joins TRDV2 and TRDJ1, with a tentative D call TRDD3 (6 bases). TCRdb does not report a J gene; here it was assigned by matching the DNA to germline references. From germline, CDR1 is GEAIGNYY and CDR2 EKD. The CDR3 loop spans 17 amino acids. Trimming shortened V by 0 bases and J by 0 bases, and 16 bases separated the two germline ends. The chain's CDR3 is CACDTVGSRGYTDKLIF. The CDR3 DNA follows: TGTGCCTGTGACACCGTGGGGTCGAGGGGATACACCGATAAACTCATCTTT.

This clone was picked up a small number of times. The protein given by TCRdb reflects a much larger clone and differs at residue 19 from this DNA's translation, likely from a read error; the protein shown is the DNA's translation. This chain uses TRDV2 with TRDJ3, with 10 bases matching TRDD3. In the absence of a J gene in TCRdb, the DNA was matched to germline to assign it here. CDR3 size: 22 residues. Germline lookup yields CDR1 GEAIGNYY and CDR2 EKD. The CDR3 DNA reads as TGTGCCTGTGACACTCCAGACCTCTGGGGGATAAAGGGCTCCTGGGACACCCGACGGATGTTTTTC. This codes for CACDTPDLWGIKGSWDTRRMFF.

This clone was recorded a few times. TCRdb's protein for this DNA is that of a much larger clone and differs from the translation at residue 16, likely a read error; the protein shown is the DNA translation. The chain links TRDV1 to TRDJ1; D not resolved. TCRdb records no J gene; here it was assigned by comparing the DNA to germline. V dropped 2 bases and J dropped 0 bases, with 46 bases sitting between them. Germline CDR1 TSWWSYY, CDR2 QGS. This CDR3 region has 27 residues. The CDR3 reads CALGEISIFFVRGQTRSGSKHTDKLIF. The CDR3 DNA is TGTGCTCTTGGGGAAATATCGATCTTCTTCGTTCGTGGTCAGACCCGGTCCGGTTCGAAACACACCGATAAACTCATCTTT.

Turning to this clone: The protein given by TCRdb reflects a much larger clone and differs at residue 4 from this DNA's translation, likely from a read error; the protein shown is the DNA's translation. This chain joins TRDV1 and TRDJ1, with TRDD3 matching 11 bases. Germline CDR1 and CDR2: TSWWSYY and QGS. The CDR3 covers 19 residues. This chain's CDR3 is CALEEGLQTLGDKPDKLIF. Here the CDR3 DNA reads TGTGCTCTTGAGGAAGGGCTACAAACACTGGGGGATAAGCCCGATAAACTCATCTTT.

By share, this clone counts as medium-sized (0.01 to 0.1%). Other nucleotide sequences from this sample produce the same CDR3. The J gene is TRDJ1, the V gene TRDV1, with D unresolved. Trimming took 5 bases from V and 8 from J, leaving 6 bases between them. The CDR3 runs to 10 residues. Germline V lookup: CDR1 TSWWSYY, CDR2 QGS. The CDR3 is CALGKAKLIF. The CDR3 nucleotides are TGTGCTCTTGGGAAGGCCAAACTCATCTTT.

As to this clone: TCRdb's protein, taken from a much larger clone, differs from this DNA's translation at residue 8, likely owing to a read error; the protein displayed comes from the DNA. This sequence joins TRDV2 and TRDJ1, with D unclear. TCRdb leaves out the J gene; it was filled in here by matching the DNA to germline. The germline gives CDR1 GEAIGNYY, CDR2 EKD. This CDR3 spans 19 amino acids. Trimming took off 1 base at V and 0 bases at J, with 23 bases between the two ends. CDR3 bases: TGTGCCTGTGACACACGGCCGAACTTGTCGACAACTTACACCGATAAACTCATCTTT. This codes for CACDTRPNLSTTYTDKLIF.

Notes on this clone: TCRdb assigns this DNA the protein of a much larger clone, which departs from its translation at residue 19; this likely reflects a read error, and the protein shown comes from translating the DNA. This chain links TRDV1 with TRDJ1; 12 nucleotides agree with TRDD3. TCRdb offers no J gene call, so here the DNA was matched to germline to obtain one. CDR3 length equals 22 residues. Germline-derived CDR1 and CDR2 are TSWWSYY and QGS. The CDR3 loop is CALGELQILWRTGGYLTDRLIF. The DNA for the CDR3 is TGTGCTCTTGGGGAACTTCAGATCCTATGGAGAACTGGGGGATACCTTACCGATAGACTCATCTTT.

This clone appeared many times. The chain combines TRDV2 with TRDJ3; TRDD3 matches at 9 bases. The ends lost 0 bases at V and 0 bases at J; junction bases unmatched: 5. CDR3 length: 19 amino acids. Looked up from germline, CDR1 is GEAIGNYY and CDR2 is EKD. The CDR3 loop reads CACDTAWGISSWDTRQMFF. The CDR3 DNA reads TGTGCCTGTGACACCGCCTGGGGGATCAGCTCCTGGGACACCCGACAGATGTTTTTC.

This clone was counted a few times. The translation of this DNA and the TCRdb protein of a much larger clone differ at residue 15, probably owing to a read error; the protein shown here is translated from the DNA. This chain links TRDV1 with TRDJ1; 11 bases are shared with TRDD3. The CDR3 sequence is 22 residues long. V was pared by 1 base and J by 0 bases, with 19 bases of the junction left unmatched. Germline loops: CDR1 TSWWSYY, CDR2 QGS. In DNA, the CDR3 is TGTGCTCTTGGGGAACGTAGTTACTGGGGGATAAACCCTCCGTCGTACACCGATAAACTCATCTTT. Its translation: CALGERSYWGINPPSYTDKLIF.

This clone showed up just a few times. A read error likely explains why the TCRdb protein, taken from a much larger clone, differs from this DNA's translation at residue 11; the protein shown is translated from the DNA. The chain links TRDV2 to TRDJ1; 9 bases are shared with TRDD3. No J segment appears in TCRdb, so it was assigned here by matching the sequence to germline. The CDR3 loop spans 17 amino acids. Trimming took 0 bases from V and 2 from J; bases not matched to a gene: 9. Germline loops: CDR1 GEAIGNYY, CDR2 EKD. CDR3 sequence reads: CACDTVGLGDLTDKLIF. The CDR3 DNA is TGTGCCTGTGACACCGTGGGCCTGGGGGATCTTACCGATAAACTCATCTTT.